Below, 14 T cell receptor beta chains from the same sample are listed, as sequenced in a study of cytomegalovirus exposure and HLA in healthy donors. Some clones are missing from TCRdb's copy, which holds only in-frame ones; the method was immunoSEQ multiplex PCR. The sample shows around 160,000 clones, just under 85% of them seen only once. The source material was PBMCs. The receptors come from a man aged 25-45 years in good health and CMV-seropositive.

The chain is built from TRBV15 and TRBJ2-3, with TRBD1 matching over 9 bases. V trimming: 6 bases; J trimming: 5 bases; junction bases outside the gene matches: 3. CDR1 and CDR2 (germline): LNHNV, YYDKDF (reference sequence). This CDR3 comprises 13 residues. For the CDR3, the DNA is TGTGCCACCAGGCGACAGGGGGTAGATACGCAGTATTTT. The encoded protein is CATRRQGVDTQYF.

Written as DNA, the CDR3 is TGTGCCAGCAGCTTAGCCGCAGATACGCAGTATTTT. Amino acids: CASSLAADTQYF. The rearrangement links TRBV7-2 to TRBJ2-3; no reliable D call. The CDR3 contains 12 residues. V lost 0 bases, J lost 4 bases, and 2 bases lay in between. Germline CDR1 reads SGHTA; CDR2 reads FQGNSA.

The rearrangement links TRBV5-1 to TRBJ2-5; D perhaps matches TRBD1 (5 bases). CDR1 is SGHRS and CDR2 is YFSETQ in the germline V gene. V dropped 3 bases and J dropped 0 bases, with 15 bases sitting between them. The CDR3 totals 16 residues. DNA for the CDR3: TGCGCCAGCAGCTCGACCTCAGGGTTCCACCAAGAGACCCAGTACTTC. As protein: CASSSTSGFHQETQYF.

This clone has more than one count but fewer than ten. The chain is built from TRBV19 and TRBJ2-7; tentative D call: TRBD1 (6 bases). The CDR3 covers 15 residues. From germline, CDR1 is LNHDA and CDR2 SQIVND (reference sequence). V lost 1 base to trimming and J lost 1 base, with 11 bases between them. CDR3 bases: TGTGCCAGTAGTATAGGGGCAGGGGCTTCCTACGAGCAGTACTTC. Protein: CASSIGAGASYEQYF.

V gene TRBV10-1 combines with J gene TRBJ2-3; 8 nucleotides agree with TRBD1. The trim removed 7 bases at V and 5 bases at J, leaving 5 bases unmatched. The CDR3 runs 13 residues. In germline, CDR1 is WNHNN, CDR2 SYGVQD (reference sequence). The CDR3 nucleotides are TGCGCCAGCACCCAGGGGGCTGGAGATACGCAGTATTTT. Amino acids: CASTQGAGDTQYF.

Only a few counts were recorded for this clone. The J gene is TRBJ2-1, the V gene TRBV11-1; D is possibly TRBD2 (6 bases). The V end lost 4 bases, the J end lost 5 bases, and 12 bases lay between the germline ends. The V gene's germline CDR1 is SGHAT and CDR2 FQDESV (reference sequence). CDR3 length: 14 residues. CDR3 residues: CASSWAGMDNEQFF. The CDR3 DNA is TGTGCCAGCAGCTGGGCGGGGATGGACAATGAGCAGTTCTTC.

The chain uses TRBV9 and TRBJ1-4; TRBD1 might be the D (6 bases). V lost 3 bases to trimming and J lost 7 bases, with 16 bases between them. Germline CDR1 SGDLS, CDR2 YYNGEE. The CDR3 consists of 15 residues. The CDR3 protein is CASSASGTRIEKLFF. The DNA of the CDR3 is TGTGCCAGCAGCGCGTCCGGGACAAGGATTGAAAAACTGTTTTTT. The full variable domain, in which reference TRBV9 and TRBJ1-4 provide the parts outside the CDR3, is DSGVTQTPKHLITATGQRVTLRCSPRSGDLSVYWYQQSLDQGLQFLIQYYNGEERAKGNILERFSAQQFPDLHSELNLSSLELGDSALYFCASSASGTRIEKLFFGSGTQLSVL.

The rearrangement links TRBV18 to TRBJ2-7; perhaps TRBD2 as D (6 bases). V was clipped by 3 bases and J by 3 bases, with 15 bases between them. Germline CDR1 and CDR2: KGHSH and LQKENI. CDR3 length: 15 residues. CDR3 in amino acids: CASSPGIGGNYEQYF. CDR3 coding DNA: TGTGCCAGCTCACCCGGGATCGGGGGAAACTACGAGCAGTACTTC.

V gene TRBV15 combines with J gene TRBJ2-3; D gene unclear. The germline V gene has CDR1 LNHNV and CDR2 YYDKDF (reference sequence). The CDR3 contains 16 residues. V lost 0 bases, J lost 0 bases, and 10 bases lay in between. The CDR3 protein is CATSRDNPTSTDTQYF. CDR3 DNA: TGTGCCACCAGCAGAGATAACCCGACTAGCACAGATACGCAGTATTTT.

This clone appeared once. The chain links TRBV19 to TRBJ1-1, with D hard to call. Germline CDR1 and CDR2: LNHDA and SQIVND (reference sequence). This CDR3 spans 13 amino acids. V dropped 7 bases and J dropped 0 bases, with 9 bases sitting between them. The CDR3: CASKRSMNTEAFF. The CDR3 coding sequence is TGTGCCAGTAAAAGGAGCATGAACACTGAAGCTTTCTTT.

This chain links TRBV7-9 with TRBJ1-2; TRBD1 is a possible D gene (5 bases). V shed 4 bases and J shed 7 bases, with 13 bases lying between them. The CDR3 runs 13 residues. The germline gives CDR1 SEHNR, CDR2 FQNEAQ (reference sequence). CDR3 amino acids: CASSSWQGGGYTF. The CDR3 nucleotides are TGTGCCAGCAGCTCCTGGCAGGGAGGTGGCTACACCTTC.

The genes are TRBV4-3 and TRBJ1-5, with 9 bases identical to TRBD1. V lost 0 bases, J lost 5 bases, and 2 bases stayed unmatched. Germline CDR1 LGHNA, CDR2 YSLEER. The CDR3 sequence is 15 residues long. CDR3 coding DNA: TGCGCCAGCAGCCAAGACCGGGACAGGGATCAGCCCCAGCATTTT. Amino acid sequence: CASSQDRDRDQPQHF.

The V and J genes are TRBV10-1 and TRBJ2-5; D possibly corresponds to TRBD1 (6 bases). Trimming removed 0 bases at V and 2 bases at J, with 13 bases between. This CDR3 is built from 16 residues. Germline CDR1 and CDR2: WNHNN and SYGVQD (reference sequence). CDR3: CASSESSQRGQETQYF. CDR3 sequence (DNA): TGCGCCAGCAGTGAGTCGAGCCAGAGGGGGCAAGAGACCCAGTACTTC.

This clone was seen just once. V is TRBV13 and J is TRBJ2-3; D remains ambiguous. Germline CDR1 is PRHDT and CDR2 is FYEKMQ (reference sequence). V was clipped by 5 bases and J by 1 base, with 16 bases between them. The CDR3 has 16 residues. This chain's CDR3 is CASSRSLSIGTDTQYF. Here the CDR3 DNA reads TGTGCCAGCAGCCGTTCCCTATCGATTGGCACAGATACGCAGTATTTT.